The 25 T cell receptor beta chains below come from one sample, sequenced in a study of identical twins. TCRdb re-derived calls from the 5' RACE reads in MiXCR, one entry per CDR3 protein. Found here are 1,800,000 or so distinct CDR3 sequences, around a third of them singletons; the top ten hold around 0.3%. Sequencing was performed on cord blood. Source of these receptors: a newborn girl in good health.

The chain has TRBV28 and TRBJ2-3, with D tentatively TRBD1 or TRBD2 (6 bases each). From germline, CDR1 is MDHEN and CDR2 SYDVKM. V lost 6 bases and J lost 0, with 19 bases in between. This CDR3 has 17 amino acids. CDR3 DNA sequence: TGTGCCAGCAGCGAGGGAACGGGGGCAACTAGCACAGATACGCAGTATTTT. This encodes CASSEGTGATSTDTQYF.

J is TRBJ1-5 and V is TRBV12-3 or TRBV12-4; no definite D call. There are 15 residues in the CDR3. Trimming stripped 7 bases from V and 4 bases from J, with 17 bases between. The CDR3 sequence: CASTYRGQANQPQHF. Here the CDR3 DNA reads TGTGCCAGCACCTACCGAGGGCAGGCAAATCAGCCCCAGCATTTT.

This clonotype has just a few counts. The chain carries TRBV6-5 and TRBJ2-7; the D gene could be TRBD1 or TRBD2 (5 bases each). Germline values: CDR1 MNHEY, CDR2 SVGAGI. V was pared by 2 bases and J by 0 bases, with 17 bases between. The CDR3 sequence is 17 residues long. The CDR3 DNA reads as TGTGCCAGCAGTTACGTCTCCTCCGGGACCCACTCCTACGAGCAGTACTTC. Translating gives CASSYVSSGTHSYEQYF.

This chain joins TRBV6-5 and TRBJ2-1, with 9 bases aligning to TRBD2. V shed 4 bases and J 7 bases; nucleotides not matched to a gene: 8. The CDR3 extends over 15 amino acids. Germline CDR1 and CDR2: MNHEY and SVGAGI. The CDR3 loop reads CASSSGLALANEQFF. The CDR3 bases are TGTGCCAGCAGTTCGGGACTAGCTTTGGCGAATGAGCAGTTCTTC.

There are a few counts of this clonotype. The V call is TRBV5-1, the J call TRBJ2-1; 10 nucleotides agree with TRBD2. V was pared by 0 bases and J by 9 bases, with 6 bases of the junction left unmatched. The CDR3 has 15 amino acids. CDR1 and CDR2 from the germline V gene are SGHRS and YFSETQ. This CDR3 reads CASSLGLAGEGEQFF. The CDR3 region has the DNA TGCGCCAGCAGCTTGGGGCTAGCGGGAGAGGGTGAGCAGTTCTTC.

The chain carries TRBV24-1 and TRBJ2-1, with 7 positions matching TRBD1. The better agreement between TRBJ2-7 and the DNA end casts doubt on the J call. This CDR3 spans 17 amino acids. From germline, CDR1 is KGHDR and CDR2 SFDVKD. As DNA, the CDR3 is TGTGCCACCAGTGACCTAGACAGGGCGAGCTCCTACAATGAGCAGTACTTC. This codes for CATSDLDRASSYNEQYF.

This clonotype was counted at least ten times. This sequence joins TRBV6-6 and TRBJ2-7; 13 nucleotides line up with TRBD2. This CDR3 is built from 14 residues. Germline V gene data show CDR1 as MNHNY and CDR2 as SVGAGI (reference sequence). The ends lost 5 bases at V and 4 bases at J; junction bases unmatched: 2. In DNA, the CDR3 is TGTGCCAGCAGTGGACTAGCGGGAGTTTACGAGCAGTACTTC. This codes for CASSGLAGVYEQYF.

This clonotype was seen only a few times. The rearrangement links TRBV21-1 to TRBJ2-1; TRBD1, the D gene given by the table, was not confirmed from the DNA. TRBV21-1 is flagged as a pseudogene. The CDR3 totals 17 residues. In DNA, the CDR3 is TGTGCCAGCAGCATTTTAGAGGGGGGACAGACCCACAATGAGCAGTTCTTC. It specifies CASSILEGGQTHNEQFF.

This clonotype has ten or more counts. The genes are TRBV7-2 and TRBJ1-6, with D uncertain. The CDR3 has 12 residues. Trimming shortened V by 1 base and J by 9 bases, and 4 bases separated the two germline ends. CDR1 is SGHTA, CDR2 FQGNSA, per germline. The CDR3 is CASSLEVSPLHF. In DNA form, the CDR3 reads TGTGCCAGCAGCTTAGAAGTTTCACCCCTCCACTTT.

This clonotype is a singleton in its sample. The chain has TRBV11-2 and TRBJ2-7; the D is unclear. Trimming left V 1 base short and J 7 bases short, with 17 bases between. Per germline, CDR1 SGHAT and CDR2 FQNNGV. CDR3 size: 15 residues. In DNA form, the CDR3 reads TGTGCCAGCAGCTTAGGCCCTGCACAGACCAATGAGCAGTACTTC. As protein: CASSLGPAQTNEQYF.

Notes on this clonotype: The junction departs from the called germline gene at one end, perhaps through a read error. This chain joins TRBV27 and TRBJ1-2; no definite D call. CDR1 is MNHEY, CDR2 SMNVEV, per germline (reference sequence). This CDR3 is built from 14 residues. The DNA of the CDR3 is TGTGCCAGCGGTTTACCCCGACGGAACTATGGCTACACCTTC. The encoded protein is CASGLPRRNYGYTF.

The chain carries TRBV20-1 and TRBJ2-3; 8 bases align to TRBD1. CDR3 length: 13 amino acids. The V segment lost 8 bases and the J segment 1 base; nucleotides outside the gene matches: 5. Germline loops: CDR1 DFQATT, CDR2 SNEGSKA (reference sequence). Here the CDR3 DNA reads TGCAGTCCACCGGGACAGGGCACAGATACGCAGTATTTT. Amino acid sequence: CSPPGQGTDTQYF.

Concerning this clonotype: Because the CDR3's place on the DNA is in doubt, the DNA is left out and the CDR3 is given as listed by TCRdb. The rearrangement links TRBV5-1 to TRBJ1-2; the D segment call TRBD1 is taken from the table without a DNA check. Germline CDR1 SGHRS, CDR2 YFSETQ. Both ends counted, the CDR3 spans 17 residues. CDR3 in amino acids: CASSLAPDTSLWGQGTF.

This clonotype was counted at least ten times. This chain joins TRBV12-3 or TRBV12-4 and TRBJ2-5; TRBD2 is a possible D gene (6 bases). This CDR3 comprises 15 residues. V gave up 4 bases and J gave up 2 bases, with 14 bases separating them. CDR3 coding DNA: TGTGCCAGCAGTTCTCTTCGACTAGGACAAGAGACCCAGTACTTC. Translating it yields CASSSLRLGQETQYF.

This rearrangement joins TRBV20-1 to TRBJ2-7, with a weak D call TRBD1 (6 bases). Germline assignment: CDR1 DFQATT and CDR2 SNEGSKA (reference sequence). The V end lost 4 bases, the J end lost 0 bases, and 10 bases lay between the germline ends. The CDR3 extends over 13 amino acids. CDR3 DNA: TGCAGTGCTATCGACAGGAGCTCCTACGAGCAGTACTTC. It encodes CSAIDRSSYEQYF.

This clonotype was recorded a few times. The V gene is TRBV29-1, the J gene TRBJ2-1, with a weak D call TRBD2 (6 bases). Germline V gene lookup returns CDR1 SQVTM and CDR2 ANQGSEA. The CDR3 extends over 13 amino acids. V was trimmed by 8 bases and J by 2 bases, leaving 13 bases between them. The CDR3 DNA follows: TGCAGCTTCGGGAGATCCCCCTACAATGAGCAGTTCTTC. This codes for CSFGRSPYNEQFF.

This clonotype was counted ten times or more. The CDR3, as DNA: TGTGCCAGCAGTTTTGGTTCGTGGGAGACCCAGTACTTC. It yields the protein CASSFGSWETQYF. V is TRBV12-3 or TRBV12-4 and J is TRBJ2-5, with D hard to call. CDR3 size: 13 residues. Trimming shortened V by 3 bases and J by 5 bases, and 10 bases separated the two germline ends.

The V gene is TRBV20-1, the J gene TRBJ2-5; 9 nucleotides agree with TRBD2. Looked up from germline, CDR1 is DFQATT and CDR2 is SNEGSKA (reference sequence). J gave up 5 bases and V 3 bases, and 10 bases lay outside the gene matches. The CDR3 extends over 15 amino acids. The CDR3 here is CSASRGVAGDETQYF. The DNA of the CDR3 is TGCAGTGCTAGTAGGGGAGTAGCGGGAGACGAGACCCAGTACTTC.

CDR3 loop: CASSGLAWYNEQYF. The CDR3 DNA follows: TGTGCCAGCAGCGGGCTAGCGTGGTACAATGAGCAGTACTTC. V is TRBV2 and J is TRBJ2-7; maybe TRBD2 (6 bases). V shed 6 bases and J shed 7 bases, with 19 bases lying between them. The germline gives CDR1 SNHLY, CDR2 FYNNEI. This CDR3 spans 14 amino acids. The full variable domain, completed using reference TRBV2 and TRBJ2-7, is EPEVTQTPSHQVTQMGQEVILRCVPISNHLYFYWYRQILGQKVEFLVSFYNNEISEKSEIFDDQFSVERPDGSNFTLKIRSTKLEDSAMYFCASSGLAWYNEQYFGPGTRLTVT.

This clonotype occurred many times. The chain links TRBV18 to TRBJ2-7; 8 bases agree with TRBD1. There are 12 residues in the CDR3. V lost 8 bases, J lost 6 bases, and 6 bases stayed unmatched. In germline, CDR1 is KGHSH, CDR2 LQKENI. CDR3 sequence: CASSPTGGEQYF. CDR3 nucleotides: TGTGCCAGCAGTCCAACAGGGGGCGAGCAGTACTTC.

The chain couples TRBV27 to TRBJ1-6, with D possibly being TRBD1 (5 bases). Trimming cost V 5 bases and J 0 bases, with 17 bases left between them. Per the germline V gene, CDR1 is MNHEY and CDR2 is SMNVEV (reference sequence). This CDR3 comprises 18 residues. For the CDR3, the DNA is TGTGCCAGCAGTCCCCCTGGGACGGGGAGCTCCTATAATTCACCCCTCCACTTT. Translation gives CASSPPGTGSSYNSPLHF.

This clonotype was found a few times. V usage is TRBV10-3 and J usage is TRBJ2-7; D is uncertain. V gave up 6 bases and J gave up 0 bases, with 6 bases separating them. The CDR3 totals 12 residues. Germline assignment: CDR1 ENHRY and CDR2 SYGVKD. CDR3 amino acids: CAIRANSYEQYF. The CDR3 DNA follows: TGTGCCATCAGGGCTAACTCCTACGAGCAGTACTTC.

The chain is built from TRBV28 and TRBJ2-3, with 7 positions matching TRBD2. Germline lookup yields CDR1 MDHEN and CDR2 SYDVKM. V was clipped by 3 bases and J by 5 bases; unmatched bases: 5. The CDR3 has 14 amino acids. The CDR3 sequence is CASSFAGAKDTQYF. DNA of the CDR3: TGTGCCAGCAGTTTTGCGGGAGCTAAAGATACGCAGTATTTT.

The chain uses TRBV2 and TRBJ1-2, with 10 bases identical to TRBD1. Germline CDR1 and CDR2: SNHLY and FYNNEI. CDR3 length: 16 amino acids. V was clipped by 8 bases and J by 1 base; unmatched bases: 10. CDR3 coding DNA: TGTGCCAGCCGTAGGGGACAGGGGCCAATTAACTATGGCTACACCTTC. It specifies CASRRGQGPINYGYTF.

This clonotype was recorded a few times. The chain uses TRBV12-3 or TRBV12-4 and TRBJ2-1; 9 bases are a match to TRBD2. The J segment lost 4 bases and the V segment lost 1 base, leaving 8 bases of the junction unmatched. There are 17 residues in the CDR3. CDR3 bases: TGTGCCAGCAGTTTAGGCGGGAGGGCCCTCTTATACAATGAGCAGTTCTTC. As protein: CASSLGGRALLYNEQFF.